Below, 3 T cell receptor beta chains from the same sample are listed, as sequenced in a study of regulatory T cells in long-lasting Graves disease. Arm-PCR of CDR3 regions and iRepertoire HTBI primers were used to build TCR beta libraries. TCRdb re-called the multiplex PCR reads with MiXCR, one entry per CDR3 protein. The sample lists 400,000 to 500,000 distinct CDR3 sequences; 22% were seen once. The time point was: persistent/refractory GD, antithyroid drugs over 5 years with positive TRAb. PBMC-extracted RNA yielded the TCR library. Specimen: peripheral blood mononuclear cells (PBMCs), collected when the disease was refractory, from a patient treated with antithyroid drugs. These receptors were taken from a female donor with Graves disease.

This clonotype has a count of ten or more. The V gene is TRBV28, the J gene TRBJ2-7, with D perhaps TRBD2 (5 bases). Germline lookup yields CDR1 MDHEN and CDR2 SYDVKM. The length of the CDR3 is 16 residues. V lost 4 bases to trimming and J lost 5 bases, with 21 bases between them. Here the CDR3 reads CASSWDLRTLVDEQYF. In DNA, the CDR3 is TGTGCCAGCAGTTGGGATCTGCGGACTCTGGTCGACGAGCAGTACTTC.

This clonotype has only a few counts. This chain connects TRBV29-1 to TRBJ2-7; D not resolved. V lost 4 bases to trimming and J lost 1 base, with 5 bases between them. The CDR3 is 11 amino acids. CDR1 and CDR2 from the germline V gene are SQVTM and ANQGSEA. As DNA, the CDR3 is TGCAGCGTTGTATTGTCCTACGAGCAGTACTTC. Encoded protein: CSVVLSYEQYF.

The chain is built from TRBV28 and TRBJ2-3; the match to TRBD2 covers 7 bases. The CDR3 contains 17 residues. V was clipped by 5 bases and J by 4 bases; unmatched bases: 15. CDR1 and CDR2 from the germline V gene are MDHEN and SYDVKM. As DNA, the CDR3 is TGTGCCAGCAGTCTCTCGTTTGGCGGGAGCGATGCAGATACGCAGTATTTT. This encodes CASSLSFGGSDADTQYF.